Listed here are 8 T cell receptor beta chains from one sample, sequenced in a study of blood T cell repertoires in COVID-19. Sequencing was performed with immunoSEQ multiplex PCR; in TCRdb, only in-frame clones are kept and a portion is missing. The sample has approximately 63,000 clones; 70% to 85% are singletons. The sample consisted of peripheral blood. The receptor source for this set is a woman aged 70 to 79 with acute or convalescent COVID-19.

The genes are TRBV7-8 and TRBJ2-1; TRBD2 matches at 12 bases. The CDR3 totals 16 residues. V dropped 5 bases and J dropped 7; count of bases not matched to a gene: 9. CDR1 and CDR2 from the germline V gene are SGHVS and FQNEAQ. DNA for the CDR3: TGTGCCAGCAGCCACCGACTAGCGGGGGTAGCAAATGAGCAGTTCTTC. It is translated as CASSHRLAGVANEQFF.

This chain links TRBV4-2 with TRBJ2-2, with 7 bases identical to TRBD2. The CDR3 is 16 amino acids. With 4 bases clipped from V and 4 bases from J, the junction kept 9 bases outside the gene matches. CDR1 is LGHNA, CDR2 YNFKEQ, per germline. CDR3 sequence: CASSPLQRGATGELFF. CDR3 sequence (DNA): TGTGCCAGCAGCCCTTTACAGCGGGGAGCCACCGGGGAGCTGTTTTTT.

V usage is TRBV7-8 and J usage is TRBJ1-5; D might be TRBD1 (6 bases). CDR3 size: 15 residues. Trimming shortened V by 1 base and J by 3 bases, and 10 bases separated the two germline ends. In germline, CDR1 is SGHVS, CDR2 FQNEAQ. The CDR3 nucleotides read TGTGCCAGCAGCTTAGATGGGGGCCCCAATCAGCCCCAGCATTTT. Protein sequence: CASSLDGGPNQPQHF.

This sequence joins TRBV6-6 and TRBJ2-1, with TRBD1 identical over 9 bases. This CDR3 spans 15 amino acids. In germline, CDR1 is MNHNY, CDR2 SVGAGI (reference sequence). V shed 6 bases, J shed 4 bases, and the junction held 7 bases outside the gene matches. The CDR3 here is CASRDSGQGYNEQFF. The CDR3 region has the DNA TGTGCCAGCAGGGATTCGGGACAGGGTTACAATGAGCAGTTCTTC.

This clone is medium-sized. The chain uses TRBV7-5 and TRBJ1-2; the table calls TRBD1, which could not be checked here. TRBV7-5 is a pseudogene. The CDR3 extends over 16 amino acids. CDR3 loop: CVRSRPDRCTAYGYTF. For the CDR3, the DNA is TGTGTCAGAAGCCGTCCAGACCGATGTACAGCCTATGGCTACACCTTC.

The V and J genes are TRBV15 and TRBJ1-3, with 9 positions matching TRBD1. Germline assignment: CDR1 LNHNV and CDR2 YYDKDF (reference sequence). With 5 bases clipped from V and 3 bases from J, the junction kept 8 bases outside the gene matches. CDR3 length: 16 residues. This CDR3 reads CATSVRQGGYGNTIYF. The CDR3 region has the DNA TGTGCCACCAGCGTACGACAGGGGGGGTATGGAAACACCATATATTTT.

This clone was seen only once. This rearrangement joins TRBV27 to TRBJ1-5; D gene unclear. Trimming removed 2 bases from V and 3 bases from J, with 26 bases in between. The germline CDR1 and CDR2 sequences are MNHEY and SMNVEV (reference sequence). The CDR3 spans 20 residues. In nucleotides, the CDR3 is TGTGCCAGCAGTTTAGGCTTCCCCGACACCACTCCGGGGTTCAATCAGCCCCAGCATTTT. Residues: CASSLGFPDTTPGFNQPQHF.

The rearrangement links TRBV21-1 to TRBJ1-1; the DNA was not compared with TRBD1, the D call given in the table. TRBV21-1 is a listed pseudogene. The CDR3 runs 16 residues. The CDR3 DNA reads TGTGCCAGCAGCAGCCAACGGGGACAACGGAACACTGAAGCTTTCTTT. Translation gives CASSSQRGQRNTEAFF.